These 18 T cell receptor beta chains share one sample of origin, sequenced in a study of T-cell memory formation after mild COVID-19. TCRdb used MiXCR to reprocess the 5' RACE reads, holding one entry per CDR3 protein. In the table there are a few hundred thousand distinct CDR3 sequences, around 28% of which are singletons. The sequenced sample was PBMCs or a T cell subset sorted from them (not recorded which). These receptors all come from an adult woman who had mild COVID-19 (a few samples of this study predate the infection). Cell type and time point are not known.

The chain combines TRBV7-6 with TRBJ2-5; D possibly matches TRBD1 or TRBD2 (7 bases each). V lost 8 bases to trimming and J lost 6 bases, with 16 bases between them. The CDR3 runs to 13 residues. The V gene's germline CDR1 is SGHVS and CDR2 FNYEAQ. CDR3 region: CASEAGGVQTQYF. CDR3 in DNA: TGTGCCAGCGAGGCAGGGGGGGTCCAGACCCAGTACTTC.

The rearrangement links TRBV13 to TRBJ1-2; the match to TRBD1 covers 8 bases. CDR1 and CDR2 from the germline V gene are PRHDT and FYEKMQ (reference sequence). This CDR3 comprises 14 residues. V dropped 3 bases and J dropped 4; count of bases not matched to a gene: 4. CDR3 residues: CASSLDRASYGYTF. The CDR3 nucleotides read TGTGCCAGCAGCTTGGACAGGGCGTCCTATGGCTACACCTTC.

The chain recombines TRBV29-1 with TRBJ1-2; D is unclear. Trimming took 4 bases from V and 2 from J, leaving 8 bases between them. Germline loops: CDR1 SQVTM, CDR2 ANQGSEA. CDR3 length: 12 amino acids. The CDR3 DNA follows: TGCAGCGTTGGGGTCAGCAACTATGGCTACACCTTC. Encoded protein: CSVGVSNYGYTF.

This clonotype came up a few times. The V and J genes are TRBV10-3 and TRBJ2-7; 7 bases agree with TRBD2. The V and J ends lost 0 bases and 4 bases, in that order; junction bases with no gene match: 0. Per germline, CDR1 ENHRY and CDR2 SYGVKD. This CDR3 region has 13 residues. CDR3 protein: CAISESREYEQYF. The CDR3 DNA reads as TGTGCCATCAGTGAGTCGCGGGAGTACGAGCAGTACTTC.

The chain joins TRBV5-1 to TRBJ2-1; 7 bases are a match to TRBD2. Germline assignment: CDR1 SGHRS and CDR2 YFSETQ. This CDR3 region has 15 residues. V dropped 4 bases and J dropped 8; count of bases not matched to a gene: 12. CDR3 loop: CASSPAWEGPDEQFF. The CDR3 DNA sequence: TGCGCCAGCAGCCCGGCCTGGGAGGGCCCGGATGAGCAGTTCTTC.

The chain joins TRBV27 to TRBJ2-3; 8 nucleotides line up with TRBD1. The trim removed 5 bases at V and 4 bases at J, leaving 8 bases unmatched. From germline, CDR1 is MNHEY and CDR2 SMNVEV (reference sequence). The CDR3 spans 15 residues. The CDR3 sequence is CASSPGQGRSDTQYF. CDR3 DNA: TGTGCCAGCAGTCCCGGACAGGGAAGGTCAGATACGCAGTATTTT.

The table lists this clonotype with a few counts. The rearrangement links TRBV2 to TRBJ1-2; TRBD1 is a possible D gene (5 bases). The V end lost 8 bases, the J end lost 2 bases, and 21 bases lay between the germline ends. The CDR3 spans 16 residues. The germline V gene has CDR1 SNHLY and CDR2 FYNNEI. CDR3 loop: CASRGDGVQINYGYTF. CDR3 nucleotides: TGTGCCAGCCGGGGGGACGGGGTTCAGATCAACTATGGCTACACCTTC.

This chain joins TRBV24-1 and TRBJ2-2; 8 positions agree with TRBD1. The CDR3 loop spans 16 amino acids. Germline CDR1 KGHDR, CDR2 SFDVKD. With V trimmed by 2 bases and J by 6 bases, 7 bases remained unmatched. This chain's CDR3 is CATSDSTGEVAGELFF. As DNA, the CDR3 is TGTGCCACCAGTGATTCGACAGGGGAAGTAGCCGGGGAGCTGTTTTTT.

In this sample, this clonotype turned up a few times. This CDR3 reads CASSQELAGDETQYF. The CDR3 coding sequence is TGCGCCAGCAGCCAAGAGCTAGCGGGGGATGAGACCCAGTACTTC. J is TRBJ2-5 and V is TRBV4-1; 10 nucleotides agree with TRBD2. The CDR3 covers 15 residues. The ends lost 0 bases at V and 5 bases at J; junction bases unmatched: 3. Germline assignment: CDR1 MGHRA and CDR2 YSYEKL.

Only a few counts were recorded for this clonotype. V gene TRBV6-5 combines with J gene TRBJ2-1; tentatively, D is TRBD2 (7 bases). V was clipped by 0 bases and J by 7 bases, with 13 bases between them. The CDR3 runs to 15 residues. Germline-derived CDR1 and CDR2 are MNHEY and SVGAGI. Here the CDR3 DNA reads TGTGCCAGCAGTTACTCACCGGGGGGCCTAAATGAGCAGTTCTTC. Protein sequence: CASSYSPGGLNEQFF.

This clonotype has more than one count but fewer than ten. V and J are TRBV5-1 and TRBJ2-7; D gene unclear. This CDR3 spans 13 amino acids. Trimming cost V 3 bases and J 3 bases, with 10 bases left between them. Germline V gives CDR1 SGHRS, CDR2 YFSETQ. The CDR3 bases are TGCGCCAGCAGCTCAGAATACAGCTACGAGCAGTACTTC. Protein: CASSSEYSYEQYF.

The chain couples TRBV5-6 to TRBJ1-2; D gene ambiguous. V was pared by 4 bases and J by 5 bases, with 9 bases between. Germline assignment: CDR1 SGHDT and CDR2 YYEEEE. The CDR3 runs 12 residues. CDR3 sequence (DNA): TGTGCCAGCAGCAGTACACCGTATGGCTACACCTTC. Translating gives CASSSTPYGYTF.

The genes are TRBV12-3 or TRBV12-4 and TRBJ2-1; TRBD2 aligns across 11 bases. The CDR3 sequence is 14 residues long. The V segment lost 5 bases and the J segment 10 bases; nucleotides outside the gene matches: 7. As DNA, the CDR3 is TGTGCCAGCAGTCCCCTAGCGGGAGGTGGGGAGCAGTTCTTC. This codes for CASSPLAGGGEQFF.

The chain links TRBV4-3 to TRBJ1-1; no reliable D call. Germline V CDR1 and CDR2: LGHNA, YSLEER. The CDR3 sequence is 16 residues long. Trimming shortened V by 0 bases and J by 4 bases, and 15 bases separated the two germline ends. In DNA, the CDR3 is TGCGCCAGCAGCCAAGATTTAAGGCCGCCGAGCACTGAAGCTTTCTTT. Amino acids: CASSQDLRPPSTEAFF.

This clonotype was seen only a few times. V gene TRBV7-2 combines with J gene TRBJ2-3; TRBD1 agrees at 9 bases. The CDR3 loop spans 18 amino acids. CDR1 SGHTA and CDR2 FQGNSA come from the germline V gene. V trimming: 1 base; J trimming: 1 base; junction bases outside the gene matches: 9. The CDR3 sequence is CASSLGHGTGIGTDTQYF. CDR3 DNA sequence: TGTGCCAGCAGCTTAGGTCACGGGACAGGGATTGGCACAGATACGCAGTATTTT.

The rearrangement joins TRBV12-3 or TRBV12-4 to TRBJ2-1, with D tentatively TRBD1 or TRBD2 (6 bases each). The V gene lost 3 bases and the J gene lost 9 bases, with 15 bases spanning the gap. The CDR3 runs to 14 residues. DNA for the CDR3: TGTGCCAGCAGTTTCCGGGGGCTAACGCTTGAGCAGTTCTTC. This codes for CASSFRGLTLEQFF.

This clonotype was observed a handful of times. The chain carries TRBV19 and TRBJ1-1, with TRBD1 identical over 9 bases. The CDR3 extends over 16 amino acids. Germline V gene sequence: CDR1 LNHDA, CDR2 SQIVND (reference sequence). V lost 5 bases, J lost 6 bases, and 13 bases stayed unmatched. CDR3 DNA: TGTGCCAGTAGTGGTCAAGGACAGGGGAAGTCCGCTGAAGCTTTCTTT. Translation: CASSGQGQGKSAEAFF.

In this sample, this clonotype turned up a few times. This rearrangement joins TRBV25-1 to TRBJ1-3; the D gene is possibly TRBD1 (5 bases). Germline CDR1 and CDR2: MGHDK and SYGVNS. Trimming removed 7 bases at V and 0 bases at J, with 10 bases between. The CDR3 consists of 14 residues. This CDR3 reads CASTPGTSGNTIYF. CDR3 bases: TGTGCCAGCACTCCAGGGACCTCTGGAAACACCATATATTTT. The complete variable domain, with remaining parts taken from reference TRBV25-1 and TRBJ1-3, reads EADIYQTPRYLVIGTGKKITLECSQTMGHDKMYWYQQDPGMELHLIHYSYGVNSTEKGDLSSESTVSRIRTEHFPLTLESARPSHTSQYLCASTPGTSGNTIYFGEGSWLTVV.